These T cell receptor beta chains were read from a single sample in a study of beta chain features in type 1 diabetes. The repertoire was sequenced with immunoSEQ multiplex PCR; TCRdb's copy has only in-frame clones and lacks some. The sample has 150,000 to 190,000 clones; more than 9.5% are singletons. The sequenced sample was central memory CD4+ T cells from blood. These receptors were obtained from a young man in good health. Both conserved end residues are part of each CDR3. A D gene is named only where the DNA matches it firmly. The listing skips clone size in some rows; elsewhere it reads once, few, many or a size class.

length,V,size,J,D,DNA,CDR3
15,TRBV15,many,TRBJ2-7,NA,TGTGCCACCAGCAGAGATCGCAAGGGGCCCTACGAGCAGTACTTC,CATSRDRKGPYEQYF
15,TRBV28,NA,TRBJ2-1,TRBD1,TGTGCCAGCAGTCCCGGGACAGGGACGTACAATGAGCAGTTCTTC,CASSPGTGTYNEQFF
15,TRBV25-1,NA,TRBJ2-7,TRBD1,TGTGCCAGCAGTGAGCCCGGGGACAGGGGATACGAGCAGTACTTC,CASSEPGDRGYEQYF
16,TRBV19,few,TRBJ2-5,NA,TGTGCCAGTAGTATCCCGACGCCACAAGGCCAAGAGACCCAGTACTTC,CASSIPTPQGQETQYF
15,TRBV30,NA,TRBJ1-5,NA,TGTGCCTGGAGTGTACAAGGAAGGAGCAATCAGCCCCAGCATTTT,CAWSVQGRSNQPQHF
12,TRBV7-2,few,TRBJ1-2,TRBD1,TGTGCCAGCAGCCCTGACAGGGCAGGCTACACCTTC,CASSPDRAGYTF
16,TRBV27,NA,TRBJ2-1,NA,TGTGCCAGCAGCCAACAGGCCGGGGTGTCCTACAATGAGCAGTTCTTC,CASSQQAGVSYNEQFF
14,TRBV19,NA,TRBJ1-2,TRBD1,TGTGCCAGTAGTAGCCGGGACAGGGTCTATGGCTACACCTTC,CASSSRDRVYGYTF
16,TRBV7-9,NA,TRBJ1-1,NA,TGTGCCAGCAGCTTATTTGGGGTCAAGAGGGGCACTGAAGCTTTCTTT,CASSLFGVKRGTEAFF
14,TRBV7-9,NA,TRBJ2-1,TRBD2,TGTGCCAGCAGGCCTAGCGGCCCCTACAATGAGCAGTTCTTC,CASRPSGPYNEQFF
14,TRBV1,few,TRBJ1-2,NA,TGCACCAGCAGCCAAGAGCTACCCGGCTATGGCTACACCTTC,CTSSQELPGYGYTF
15,TRBV13,NA,TRBJ2-7,TRBD2,TGTGCCAGCAGCTCGCCCGGGACTAGCGCCGACGAGCAGTACTTC,CASSSPGTSADEQYF
13,TRBV28,few,TRBJ2-7,TRBD1,TGTGCCAGCAGTTTGACAGGGGGCTACGAGCAGTACTTC,CASSLTGGYEQYF
13,TRBV5-1,few,TRBJ1-1,NA,TGCGCCAGCAGCCAGGGGATCAACACTGAAGCTTTCTTT,CASSQGINTEAFF
13,TRBV9,NA,TRBJ1-1,NA,TGTGCCAGCAGCGGGCTTTCGAACACTGAAGCTTTCTTT,CASSGLSNTEAFF
12,TRBV29-1,NA,TRBJ2-3,NA,TGCAGCGTCCTCAGGGACACAGATACGCAGTATTTT,CSVLRDTDTQYF
16,TRBV9,NA,TRBJ2-5,TRBD2,TGTGCCAGCAGCGTAGACCTAGCGGGAGGTGATGAGACCCAGTACTTC,CASSVDLAGGDETQYF
14,TRBV9,many,TRBJ2-7,NA,TGTGCCAGCAGCGTAGATGTGAAAGCCTACGAGCAGTACTTC,CASSVDVKAYEQYF
13,TRBV4-3,NA,TRBJ2-1,NA,TGCGCCAGCAGCCCAGGGGGGTATAATGAGCAGTTCTTC,CASSPGGYNEQFF
14,TRBV9,few,TRBJ2-3,NA,TGTGCCAGCAGCGTAGACAGTGGCACAGATACGCAGTATTTT,CASSVDSGTDTQYF
15,TRBV6-6,few,TRBJ1-6,NA,TGTGCCAGCAGTTACACAGGCCAATATAATTCACCCCTCCACTTT,CASSYTGQYNSPLHF
14,TRBV4-1,few,TRBJ1-1,NA,TGCGCCAGCAGCAGAGAAAGGTCGGGGACTGAAGCTTTCTTT,CASSRERSGTEAFF
16,TRBV4-3,NA,TRBJ2-3,NA,TGCGCCAGCAGCCAAGATAGGGACACTGGGTCGGATACGCAGTATTTT,CASSQDRDTGSDTQYF
14,TRBV7-3,NA,TRBJ2-5,TRBD1,TGTGCCAGCAGCTCCGGGACAGGGAGGGAGACCCAGTACTTC,CASSSGTGRETQYF
14,TRBV6-5,NA,TRBJ2-5,NA,TGTGCCAGCAGTCGGGCCTTAAAAGGCGAGACCCAGTACTTC,CASSRALKGETQYF
14,TRBV7-2,NA,TRBJ1-5,NA,TGTGCCAGCAGCTTAACATATAGCAATCAGCCCCAGCATTTT,CASSLTYSNQPQHF
13,TRBV21-1,NA,TRBJ1-2,NA,TGTGCCAGCAGCAAAGGGACAAACTATGGCTACACCTTC,CASSKGTNYGYTF
14,TRBV7-9,NA,TRBJ2-1,NA,TGTGCCAGCACCAGATCTAGCGACCACAATGAGCAGTTCTTC,CASTRSSDHNEQFF
15,TRBV4-2,NA,TRBJ2-1,NA,TGTGCCAGCGGGAAAACTACAGACTATTTAGATGAGCAGTTCTTC,CASGKTTDYLDEQFF
16,TRBV19,few,TRBJ2-5,TRBD1,TGTGCCAGTAGTACGCCGGGACAGGGGTCTCAAGAGACCCAGTACTTC,CASSTPGQGSQETQYF
14,TRBV27,many,TRBJ2-7,NA,TGTGCCAGCAGTTTACGTCAGGGCTCCTACGAGCAGTACTTC,CASSLRQGSYEQYF
14,TRBV18,few,TRBJ1-5,NA,TGTGCCAGCTCACCACCGTGGACAAACCAGCCCCAGCATTTT,CASSPPWTNQPQHF
14,TRBV7-2,NA,TRBJ2-7,TRBD2,TGTGCCAGCAGCTTAGGGACTAGGCTCTACGAGCAGTACTTC,CASSLGTRLYEQYF
12,TRBV18,NA,TRBJ2-7,NA,TGTGCCAGCCGCCGGGCGGAATACGAGCAGTACTTC,CASRRAEYEQYF
14,TRBV15,NA,TRBJ1-5,NA,TGTGCCACCAGCAGGCAGGGTAGCAATCAGCCCCAGCATTTT,CATSRQGSNQPQHF
15,TRBV29-1,few,TRBJ2-5,NA,TGCAGCGTTCCTATTTGGGCAGAACTACAAGAGACCCAGTACTTC,CSVPIWAELQETQYF
14,TRBV25-1,NA,TRBJ1-4,NA,TGTGCCAGCAGTGAATATAGAGACCAGCCGGAACTGTTTTTT,CASSEYRDQPELFF
14,TRBV18,many,TRBJ2-4,TRBD1,TGTGCCAGCTCACCGGTGACAGGGGAGGACATTCAGTACTTC,CASSPVTGEDIQYF
13,TRBV21-1,many,TRBJ1-1,NA,TGTGCCAGCTTCAGACTGGAGAACACTGAAGCTTTCTTT,CASFRLENTEAFF
14,TRBV28,NA,TRBJ1-2,TRBD1,TGTGCCAGCAGTCCTGCAGGGGGGTACTATGGCTACACCTTC,CASSPAGGYYGYTF
13,TRBV11-2,NA,TRBJ1-2,NA,TGTGCCAGCAGCTCACTTACTAACTATGGCTACACCTTC,CASSSLTNYGYTF